This is a list of T cell receptor beta chains from one sample in a study of beta chain features in type 1 diabetes. The protocol was immunoSEQ multiplex PCR, while the TCRdb copy is restricted to in-frame clones and leaves out a portion. The sample has 350,000 to 450,000 clones, roughly 16% seen once. Sequencing was performed on naive CD4+ T cells from blood. Receptors originate from a young woman in good health. Both conserved end residues are part of each CDR3. The D gene is left open where the match is weak. Clone size is shown for a subset of rows, as once, few, many or a class of expanded clone.

d_call clone_size j_call v_call cdr3_nt cdr3_aa
TRBD1 few TRBJ1-1 TRBV7-2 TGTGCCAGCAGCGGCCGGGTCAGGGGGGACACTGAAGCTTTCTTT CASSGRVRGDTEAFF
. few TRBJ1-5 TRBV30 TGTGCCTGGAGTCCCCCAGGGACAAGGGCCCAGCATTTT CAWSPPGTRAQHF
TRBD2 few TRBJ2-1 TRBV29-1 TGCAGCGTTGAAGGACTAGCGGGAGGGGGGGGCATTTACAATGAGCAGTTCTTC CSVEGLAGGGGIYNEQFF
TRBD1 few TRBJ1-1 TRBV5-4 TGTGCCAGCAGCTCAGGGACAGGGGGCCGAACTGAAGCTTTCTTT CASSSGTGGRTEAFF
TRBD1 . TRBJ1-1 TRBV19 TGTGCCAGTAGTCTCCGGGACAGCAACACTGAAGCTTTCTTT CASSLRDSNTEAFF
. few TRBJ2-1 TRBV12-1 TGTGCTGGGACAGCCTCTTACAATGAGCAGTTCTTC CAGTASYNEQFF
TRBD2 few TRBJ2-1 TRBV4-1 TGCGCCAGCAGCCAAGTCGGGAGGACTGGCTCCTACAATGAGCAGTTCTTC CASSQVGRTGSYNEQFF
TRBD2 few TRBJ2-2 TRBV9 TGTGCCAGCACCGAGAGTTTAGGACTAGTGAACACCGGGGAGCTGTTTTTT CASTESLGLVNTGELFF
. . TRBJ2-5 TRBV29-1 TGCAGCGTTCGGGCAGGGCAAGAGACCCAGTACTTC CSVRAGQETQYF
TRBD1 few TRBJ1-5 TRBV30 TGTGCCTGGACTGGGACAGTCGGCCAGCCCCAGCATTTT CAWTGTVGQPQHF
TRBD1 few TRBJ2-7 TRBV7-9 TGTGCCAGCAGCCCCACAGGGGGCCGCTCCTACGAGCAGTACTTC CASSPTGGRSYEQYF
TRBD1 few TRBJ1-1 TRBV6-5 TGTGCCAGCAGCGGAGGGGGACAGGGGGAAACTGAAGCTTTCTTT CASSGGGQGETEAFF
TRBD2 . TRBJ2-5 TRBV25-1 TGTGCCAGCAGTATAGTAGCGGGTGCTACAGGGACCCAGTACTTC CASSIVAGATGTQYF
. few TRBJ2-7 TRBV4-3 TGCGCCAGCAGCCTGGTCGTAGGGGTCCCCTCCTACGAGCAGTACTTC CASSLVVGVPSYEQYF
. . TRBJ1-4 TRBV6-7 TGTGCCAGCAGCGTCGGGGGTTTT CASSVGGF
. few TRBJ1-1 TRBV7-2 TGTGCCAGCAGTCTAGTCCGAGGGGAAGCTTTCTTT CASSLVRGEAFF
. few TRBJ1-5 TRBV29-1 TGCAGCGTTTGGGGGGGCGGGCGCAATCAGCCCCAGCATTTT CSVWGGGRNQPQHF
TRBD2 few TRBJ2-1 TRBV5-1 TGCGCCAGCAGCTTGGTGGGTAGCGGGAGGTGGACCTACAATGAGCAGTTCTTC CASSLVGSGRWTYNEQFF
TRBD1 few TRBJ2-7 TRBV10-3 TGTGCCATCAGGACGGACAGGGGAGTGAACGAGCAGTACTTC CAIRTDRGVNEQYF
. . TRBJ2-5 TRBV27 TGTGCCAGCAGTAGAGACAATAAGGAGACCCAGTACTTC CASSRDNKETQYF
TRBD1 . TRBJ2-7 TRBV7-2 TGTGCCAGCAGCGAAACGACCGGGACAGGGTCCTACGAGCAGTACTTC CASSETTGTGSYEQYF
. few TRBJ2-3 TRBV11-2 TGTGCCAGCAGCTTTGCTAGCAGCACAGATACGCAGTATTTT CASSFASSTDTQYF
. . TRBJ1-1 TRBV13 TGTGCCAGCAGCTTAGCCCCCGGCAGGGCGAACACTGAAGCTTTCTTT CASSLAPGRANTEAFF
. . TRBJ2-5 TRBV14 TGTGCCAGCGCTAGATCGGGAGTTCGAGAGACCCAGTACTTC CASARSGVRETQYF